A selection of T cell receptor beta chains follows, all from one sample in a study of T-cell memory formation after mild COVID-19. MiXCR, applied by TCRdb to the 5' RACE reads, yields one record per CDR3 protein. This sample yields more than 450,000 distinct CDR3 sequences, of which over 15% are seen a single time; around 13% belongs to the top ten. The sample taken for sequencing was PBMCs or a T cell subset sorted from them (not recorded which). The receptors stem from an adult woman who had mild COVID-19 (a few samples of this study predate the infection). Cell type and time point are not known. The CDR3 runs from the conserved cysteine through the conserved F or W. The D gene is left open where the match is weak. Size tells how often a clone was seen (once, few, many) or the class of an expanded clone, and some rows leave it out.

d_call j_call v_call clone_size cdr3_nt cdr3_aa
NA TRBJ1-1 TRBV7-8 few TGTGCCAGCAGCTTAGCGGTGACAGTCGTCATGAACACTGAAGCTTTCTTT CASSLAVTVVMNTEAFF
TRBD2 TRBJ2-4 TRBV6-2/TRBV6-3 few TGTGCCAGCAGGCCTACTAGCGGGCCTAAGGCCAAAAACATTCAGTACTTC CASRPTSGPKAKNIQYF
NA TRBJ1-1 TRBV3-1 few TGTGCCAGCAGCCAAGGACAGCTGGAGAACACTGAAGCTTTCTTT CASSQGQLENTEAFF
NA TRBJ2-3 TRBV2 NA TGTGCCAGCATTCTTTATGGAGCACACACAGATACGCAGTATTTT CASILYGAHTDTQYF
NA TRBJ1-2 TRBV9 NA TGTGCCAGCAGCGTAAGTCTTGGGCAAAACTATGGCTACACCTTC CASSVSLGQNYGYTF
TRBD1 TRBJ2-7 TRBV5-1 few TGCGCCAGCAGCTGGACAGGGTACGAGCAGTACTTC CASSWTGYEQYF
TRBD2 TRBJ2-4 TRBV12-3/TRBV12-4 NA TGTGCCAGCAGTTTAACGGGGGGAGCCAAAAACATTCAGTACTTC CASSLTGGAKNIQYF
TRBD2 TRBJ2-7 TRBV30 NA TGTGCCTGGAGCGGTAGCGGGGGGGATGGATACTTC CAWSGSGGDGYF
NA TRBJ2-6 TRBV25-1 NA TGTGCCAGCACTCCAAACCCGGGGGCGGAAGGGGCCAACGTCCTGACTTTC CASTPNPGAEGANVLTF
TRBD1 TRBJ2-3 TRBV12-3/TRBV12-4 few TGTGCCAGCAGTGCAAGGACAGGGGGCCTCACAGATACGCAGTATTTT CASSARTGGLTDTQYF
NA TRBJ2-3 TRBV30 many TGTGCCTGGAGTCCGAGCACAGATACGCAGTATTTT CAWSPSTDTQYF
NA TRBJ1-5 TRBV4-2 few TGTGCCAGCAGCCAAGGAGGGATTCAGCCCCAGCATTTT CASSQGGIQPQHF
NA TRBJ1-1 TRBV5-4 few TGTGCCAGCAGCTTATCCGGGACAATGAACACTGAAGCTTTCTTT CASSLSGTMNTEAFF
TRBD2 TRBJ2-3 TRBV20-1 few TGCAGTGCCTACCTAGCGGGAGGACGTTCTGATACGCAGTATTTT CSAYLAGGRSDTQYF
TRBD1 TRBJ1-3 TRBV7-9 few TGTGCCAGCAGCAACGGGACAGGGGCTGGAAACACCATATATTTT CASSNGTGAGNTIYF
NA TRBJ2-7 TRBV4-3 NA TGCGCCAGCAGCCAAGATCTGGGCGGGCCCTACGAGCAGTACTTC CASSQDLGGPYEQYF
TRBD2 TRBJ2-7 TRBV4-2 few TGTGCCAGCAGCCAAGAGGCGACTAGCGGGGGGTACGAGCAGTACTTC CASSQEATSGGYEQYF
NA TRBJ1-5 TRBV5-6 few TGTGCCAGCAGCTTTTGGGAAGGGAGGAACCAGCCCCAGCATTTT CASSFWEGRNQPQHF
NA TRBJ1-6 TRBV7-8 NA TGTGCCAGCAGCTTAGGACCCAATTCACCCCTCCACTTT CASSLGPNSPLHF
NA TRBJ2-3 TRBV7-9 few TGTGCCAGCAGCTCCCGGAGGGCCCCAGATACGCAGTATTTT CASSSRRAPDTQYF
NA TRBJ1-3 TRBV11-2 many TGTGCCAGCAGCAAACAGACAGGCTCCTCTGGAAACACCATATATTTT CASSKQTGSSGNTIYF
NA TRBJ2-5 TRBV14 few TGTGCCAGCAGCCAATACTGGAGGGCCGGGGAGACCCAGTACTTC CASSQYWRAGETQYF
NA TRBJ1-3 TRBV6-1 NA TGTGCCAGCAGTGAGCACAGCAGGTCGTTCATATATTTT CASSEHSRSFIYF
NA TRBJ2-1 TRBV2 NA TGTGCCAGCACTGAGGGGCGCAATGAGCAGTTCTTC CASTEGRNEQFF
NA TRBJ2-3 TRBV7-8 many TGTGCCAGCAGCCCCACCCGGGGCACAGATACGCAGTATTTT CASSPTRGTDTQYF
NA TRBJ2-1 TRBV5-1 NA TGCGCCAGCACCCGCGGGACCTACAATGAGCAGTTCTTC CASTRGTYNEQFF
NA TRBJ2-7 TRBV6-5 NA TGTGCCAGCAGTTACGGGCACCAGAGCTCCTACGAGCAGTACTTC CASSYGHQSSYEQYF
NA TRBJ1-1 TRBV3-1 NA TGTGCCAGAAGCCTCCACGACAGGTCGAACACTGAAGCTTTCTTT CARSLHDRSNTEAFF
TRBD1 TRBJ1-2 TRBV27 NA TGTGCCAGCAGAGTCTCCGGCAGGGGGGTTGACAACTATGGCTACACCTTC CASRVSGRGVDNYGYTF
NA TRBJ2-3 TRBV20-1 NA TGCAGTGCTAGTCACTCCCGGGGTACGCAGTATTTT CSASHSRGTQYF
NA TRBJ1-2 TRBV7-9 few TGTGCCAGCAGCTATACAGAAAACTATGGCTACACCTTC CASSYTENYGYTF
NA TRBJ1-2 TRBV7-9 NA TGTGCCAGCAGCTTAACGGAACGTAGTGGCTACACCTTC CASSLTERSGYTF
TRBD2 TRBJ2-7 TRBV10-3 NA TGTGCCATCAGTCTTACTAGCGGGGGCTCCTACGAGCAGTACTTC CAISLTSGGSYEQYF
NA TRBJ1-5 TRBV28 many TGTGCCAGCAGCCCCTTGGTCGGAAGCAATCAGCCCCAGCATTTT CASSPLVGSNQPQHF
TRBD2 TRBJ2-2 TRBV7-3 few TGTGCCAGCAGCGCGCTCCAGCCTAGCGGGGGCCCCGGGGAGCTGTTTTTT CASSALQPSGGPGELFF
NA TRBJ2-7 TRBV6-2/TRBV6-3 few TGTGCCAGCAGTTACGTTTACGAGCAGTACTTC CASSYVYEQYF
TRBD2 TRBJ2-1 TRBV5-1 NA TGCGCCAGCAGCTTGGGGACTAGCGGGAATAGGGACAATGAGCAGTTCTTC CASSLGTSGNRDNEQFF
TRBD2 TRBJ2-7 TRBV6-2/TRBV6-3 NA TGTGCCAGCAGTTACTCCGGGACTAGGGCGAACGAGCAGTACTTC CASSYSGTRANEQYF
TRBD2 TRBJ2-7 TRBV6-2/TRBV6-3 NA TGTGCCAGCAGTTACACGGCGGGAGGGGCCCGCGGAGAGCAGTACTTC CASSYTAGGARGEQYF
TRBD2 TRBJ2-1 TRBV7-8 NA TGTGCCAGCAGCTCTGGACTAGCTTCGGGTGAGCAGTTCTTC CASSSGLASGEQFF
TRBD1 TRBJ1-5 TRBV12-3/TRBV12-4 NA TGTGCCAGCAGTTTCAAGGGGGCAAGGGGCTATAGCAATCAGCCCCAGCATTTT CASSFKGARGYSNQPQHF
NA TRBJ2-1 TRBV15 NA TGTGCCACCAGCAGAGACCCCGGGGGGCGGATCTACAATGAGCAGTTCTTC CATSRDPGGRIYNEQFF